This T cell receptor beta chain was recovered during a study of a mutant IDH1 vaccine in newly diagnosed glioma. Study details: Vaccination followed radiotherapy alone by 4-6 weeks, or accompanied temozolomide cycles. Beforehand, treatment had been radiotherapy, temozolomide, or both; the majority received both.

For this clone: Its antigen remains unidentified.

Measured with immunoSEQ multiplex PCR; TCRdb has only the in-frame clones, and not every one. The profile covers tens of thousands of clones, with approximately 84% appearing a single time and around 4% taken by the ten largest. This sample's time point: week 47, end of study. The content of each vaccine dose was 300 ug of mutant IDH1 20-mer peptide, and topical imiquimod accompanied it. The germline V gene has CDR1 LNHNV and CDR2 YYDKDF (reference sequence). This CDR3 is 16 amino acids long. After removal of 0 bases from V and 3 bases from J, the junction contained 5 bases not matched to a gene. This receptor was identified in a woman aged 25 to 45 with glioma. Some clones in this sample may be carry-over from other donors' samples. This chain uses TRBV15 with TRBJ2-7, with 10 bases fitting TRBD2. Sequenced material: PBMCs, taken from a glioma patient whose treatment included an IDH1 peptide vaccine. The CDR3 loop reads CATSRELLAGVYEQYF. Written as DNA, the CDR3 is TGTGCCACCAGCAGAGAGTTGCTAGCGGGAGTCTACGAGCAGTACTTC.